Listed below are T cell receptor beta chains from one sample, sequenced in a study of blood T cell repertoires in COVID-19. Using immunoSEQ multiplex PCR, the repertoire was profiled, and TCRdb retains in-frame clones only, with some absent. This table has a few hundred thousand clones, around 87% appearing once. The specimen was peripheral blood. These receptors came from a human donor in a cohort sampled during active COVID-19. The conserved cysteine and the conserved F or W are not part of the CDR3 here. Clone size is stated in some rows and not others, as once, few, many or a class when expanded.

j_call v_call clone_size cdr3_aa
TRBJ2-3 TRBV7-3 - ASSAYRTDTQY
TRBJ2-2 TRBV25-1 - ASRAGGTYTGELF
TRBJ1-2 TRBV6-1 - ASSEADLRSTVRHGYT
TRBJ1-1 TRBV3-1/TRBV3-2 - ASSRKDSDSEAF
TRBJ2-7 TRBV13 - ASSLGRSGGLRSYEQY
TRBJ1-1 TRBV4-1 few ASSHSGNPNEAF
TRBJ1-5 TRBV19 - ASRDSNQPQH
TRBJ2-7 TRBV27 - ASSLQAGGPYEQY
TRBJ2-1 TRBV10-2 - ASMRTSGSSYNEQF
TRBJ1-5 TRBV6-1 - ASSEAKRQGNQPQH
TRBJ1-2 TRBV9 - ASSAYREGRYGYT
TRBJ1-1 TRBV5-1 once ASSNGQGRSTEAF
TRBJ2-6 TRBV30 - ASGQASSGANVLT
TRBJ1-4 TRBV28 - ASRLPGVEKLF
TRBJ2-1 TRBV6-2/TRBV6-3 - ASSSGRAGAHEQF
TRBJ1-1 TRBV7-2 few ASSSAGGEPTEAF
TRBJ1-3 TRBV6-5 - ASTRSSGNTIY
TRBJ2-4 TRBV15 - ATSRDPDLNIQY
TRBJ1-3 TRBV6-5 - ASSDSSGNTIY
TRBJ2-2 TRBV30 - AWTSGGDAGELF
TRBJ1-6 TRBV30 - AWSAKRGGTHNSPLH
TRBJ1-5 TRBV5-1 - ASSATGSPDQPQH
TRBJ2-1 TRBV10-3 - AISDGGAGEAVGLF
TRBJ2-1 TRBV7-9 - ASSFSGGIYEQF
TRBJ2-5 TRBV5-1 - ASSLARTGGTETQY
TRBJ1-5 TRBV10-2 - ASSSPKKTGQLQPQH
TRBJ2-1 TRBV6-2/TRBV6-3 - ASSPFERGSLNEQF
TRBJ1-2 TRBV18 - ASSPTEFSGYT
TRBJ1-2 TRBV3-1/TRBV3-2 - ASSQGGGMMVGGYT
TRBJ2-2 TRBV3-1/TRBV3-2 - ASSSRLAAGTGELF
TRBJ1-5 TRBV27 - ASSFSFDQPQH
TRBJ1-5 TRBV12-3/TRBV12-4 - ASSLLGQPQH
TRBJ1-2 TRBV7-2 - ASSLDPGQLLANYGYT
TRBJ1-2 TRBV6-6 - ASSPVLSRTNYGYT
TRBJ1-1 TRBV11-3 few ASSLTGAGTEAF
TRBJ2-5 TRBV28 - ASSPTSGRMAGETQY
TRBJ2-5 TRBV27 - ASSWGPEGTQY